A selection of T cell receptor beta chains follows, all from one sample in a study of cytomegalovirus exposure and HLA in healthy donors. Libraries were prepared by immunoSEQ multiplex PCR; TCRdb keeps only in-frame clonotypes and omits some of them. Its clone listing holds 100,000 to 150,000 clones. The sequenced sample was PBMCs. Receptors originate from a man aged 25 to 40 in good health and CMV-seronegative. Each CDR3 is given with its conserved first and last residue. D genes are given only for firm matches.

j_call: TRBJ2-7; v_call: TRBV12-1; d_call: -; cdr3_aa: CASSFGRQGILYEQYF; cdr3_nt: TGTGCCAGCAGCTTTGGTCGACAGGGCATCCTCTACGAGCAGTACTTC
j_call: TRBJ2-5; v_call: TRBV4-1; d_call: TRBD1; cdr3_aa: CASSQDRGTGRETQYF; cdr3_nt: TGCGCCAGCAGCCAAGATAGGGGGACAGGGAGGGAGACCCAGTACTTC
j_call: TRBJ2-5; v_call: TRBV7-3; d_call: -; cdr3_aa: CASSLAGWRETQYF; cdr3_nt: TGTGCCAGCAGCTTAGCGGGTTGGAGGGAGACCCAGTACTTC
j_call: TRBJ2-5; v_call: TRBV29-1; d_call: -; cdr3_aa: CSATPEFGGGETQYF; cdr3_nt: TGCAGCGCCACACCGGAGTTTGGGGGAGGAGAGACCCAGTACTTC
j_call: TRBJ2-2; v_call: TRBV5-1; d_call: -; cdr3_aa: CASSSLEGGSDTGELFF; cdr3_nt: TGCGCCAGCAGCTCCCTCGAGGGTGGGAGCGACACCGGGGAGCTGTTTTTT
j_call: TRBJ2-7; v_call: TRBV18; d_call: TRBD1; cdr3_aa: CASSPPTGGVDEQYF; cdr3_nt: TGTGCCAGCTCACCACCGACAGGGGGCGTCGACGAGCAGTACTTC
j_call: TRBJ1-2; v_call: TRBV7-6; d_call: -; cdr3_aa: CASSLGSVRAYGYTF; cdr3_nt: TGTGCCAGCAGCTTAGGTTCGGTGAGGGCCTATGGCTACACCTTC
j_call: TRBJ2-7; v_call: TRBV6-5; d_call: -; cdr3_aa: CASSYSIYSGAYEQYF; cdr3_nt: TGTGCCAGCAGTTACTCGATATATAGCGGCGCCTACGAGCAGTACTTC
j_call: TRBJ2-7; v_call: TRBV5-1; d_call: -; cdr3_aa: CASSFDSPVTYEQYF; cdr3_nt: TGCGCCAGCAGCTTTGATTCCCCGGTTACCTACGAGCAGTACTTC
j_call: TRBJ1-1; v_call: TRBV6-5; d_call: -; cdr3_aa: CASSYQSPRGSEAFF; cdr3_nt: TGTGCCAGCAGTTACCAATCCCCCCGGGGAAGTGAAGCTTTCTTT
j_call: TRBJ2-3; v_call: TRBV7-9; d_call: TRBD2; cdr3_aa: CASIQEREGDTDTQYF; cdr3_nt: TGTGCCAGCATCCAGGAGAGGGAGGGCGACACAGATACGCAGTATTTT
j_call: TRBJ2-3; v_call: TRBV6-5; d_call: TRBD2; cdr3_aa: CASSWGLAASTDTQYF; cdr3_nt: TGTGCCAGCAGTTGGGGACTAGCGGCTAGCACAGATACGCAGTATTTT
j_call: TRBJ1-1; v_call: TRBV6-5; d_call: -; cdr3_aa: CASTSGGVQAFF; cdr3_nt: TGTGCCAGCACTTCCGGCGGGGTCCAAGCTTTCTTT
j_call: TRBJ2-2; v_call: TRBV27; d_call: TRBD1; cdr3_aa: CASSSSPGQGLSGELFF; cdr3_nt: TGTGCCAGCAGTTCTTCACCGGGACAGGGGTTGTCCGGGGAGCTGTTTTTT
j_call: TRBJ2-1; v_call: TRBV19; d_call: -; cdr3_aa: CASSPYADEQFF; cdr3_nt: TGTGCCAGTAGTCCCTACGCGGATGAGCAGTTCTTC
j_call: TRBJ2-1; v_call: TRBV5-4; d_call: -; cdr3_aa: CASRWTLSYNEQFF; cdr3_nt: TGTGCCAGCAGATGGACACTTTCCTACAATGAGCAGTTCTTC
j_call: TRBJ2-7; v_call: TRBV29-1; d_call: TRBD2; cdr3_aa: CSVVPGLGHEQYF; cdr3_nt: TGCAGCGTCGTACCGGGACTAGGACACGAGCAGTACTTC
j_call: TRBJ1-1; v_call: TRBV4-1; d_call: -; cdr3_aa: CASSQDHAAYTEAFF; cdr3_nt: TGCGCCAGCAGCCAAGATCATGCGGCCTACACTGAAGCTTTCTTT
j_call: TRBJ2-3; v_call: TRBV29-1; d_call: TRBD2; cdr3_aa: CSAMDHGAAGVTDTQYF; cdr3_nt: TGCAGCGCCATGGATCACGGGGCAGCGGGGGTCACAGATACGCAGTATTTT
j_call: TRBJ2-7; v_call: TRBV4-2; d_call: -; cdr3_aa: CASSQDKAEAGEQYF; cdr3_nt: TGTGCCAGCAGCCAAGACAAGGCAGAGGCGGGGGAGCAGTACTTC
j_call: TRBJ2-3; v_call: TRBV5-6; d_call: TRBD2; cdr3_aa: CASSIGTSSSTDTQYF; cdr3_nt: TGTGCCAGCAGCATAGGGACTAGCAGCAGCACAGATACGCAGTATTTT
j_call: TRBJ2-7; v_call: TRBV19; d_call: -; cdr3_aa: CASSTYGQREQYF; cdr3_nt: TGTGCCAGTAGTACCTATGGACAGCGGGAGCAGTACTTC
j_call: TRBJ2-4; v_call: TRBV29-1; d_call: TRBD2; cdr3_aa: CSGLTSGSNIQYF; cdr3_nt: TGCAGCGGCCTGACTAGCGGGAGTAACATTCAGTACTTC
j_call: TRBJ2-1; v_call: TRBV5-5; d_call: -; cdr3_aa: CASSLQTVRGSSYNEQFF; cdr3_nt: TGTGCCAGCAGCTTGCAGACCGTTCGAGGAAGCTCCTACAATGAGCAGTTCTTC
j_call: TRBJ2-1; v_call: TRBV27; d_call: -; cdr3_aa: CAILTPNEQFF; cdr3_nt: TGTGCCATCCTAACCCCCAATGAGCAGTTCTTC
j_call: TRBJ1-1; v_call: TRBV5-5; d_call: -; cdr3_aa: CASSLNSPLIQAFF; cdr3_nt: TGTGCCAGCAGCTTGAACTCACCCCTGATTCAAGCTTTCTTT